This T cell receptor (beta chain) was retrieved from a study of blood T cell repertoires in COVID-19. The study drew participants aged about 18 to 89 years from roughly 25 US areas. Resolution of symptoms, clearance, or two negative PCRs was present in recovered Cohort 3 donors. V dropped 1 base and J dropped 4; count of bases not matched to a gene: 5. There are 15 residues in the CDR3. Germline-derived CDR1 and CDR2 are LNHDA and SQIVND (reference sequence). The method was immunoSEQ multiplex PCR; TCRdb's version includes in-frame clones alone and lacks a portion of them. The data contain about 140,000 clones, approximately 80% of them seen just once; the ten biggest clones take up approximately 6%.

This chain links TRBV19 with TRBJ1-2, with TRBD1 matching over 8 bases. The sample taken for sequencing was PBMCs or T cells enriched from blood (not recorded which). The TCR was taken from a woman aged 45-60 years who had recovered from COVID-19. The CDR3 is CASSIGAGGIYGYTF. The CDR3 nucleotides are TGTGCCAGTAGTATAGGGGCAGGGGGCATCTATGGCTACACCTTC.